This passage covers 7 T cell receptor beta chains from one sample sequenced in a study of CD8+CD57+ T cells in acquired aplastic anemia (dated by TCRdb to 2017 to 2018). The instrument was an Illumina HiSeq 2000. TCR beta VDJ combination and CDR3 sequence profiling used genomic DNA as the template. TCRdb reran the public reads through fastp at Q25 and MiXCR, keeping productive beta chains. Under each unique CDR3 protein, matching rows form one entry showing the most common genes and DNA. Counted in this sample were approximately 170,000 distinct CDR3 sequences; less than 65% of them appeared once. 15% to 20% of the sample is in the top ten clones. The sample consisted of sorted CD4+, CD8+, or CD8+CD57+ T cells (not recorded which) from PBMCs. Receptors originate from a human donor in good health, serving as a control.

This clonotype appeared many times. DNA of the CDR3: TGTGCCAGCAGTCCCCGGACAAGATACTTCTACGAGCAGTACTTC. Amino acids: CASSPRTRYFYEQYF. The rearrangement joins TRBV6-2 or TRBV6-3 to TRBJ2-7, with a tentative D call TRBD1 (5 bases). Germline V gene sequence: CDR1 MNHEY, CDR2 SVGEGT. CDR3 length: 15 amino acids. Deletions cut 5 bases from V and 3 bases from J, with 17 bases between.

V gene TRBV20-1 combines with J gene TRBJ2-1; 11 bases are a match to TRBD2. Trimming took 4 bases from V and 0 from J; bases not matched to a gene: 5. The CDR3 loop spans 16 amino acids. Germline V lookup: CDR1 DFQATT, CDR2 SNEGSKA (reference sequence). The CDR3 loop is CSAIGLAGLSYNEQFF. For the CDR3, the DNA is TGCAGTGCTATTGGACTAGCGGGTCTCTCCTACAATGAGCAGTTCTTC.

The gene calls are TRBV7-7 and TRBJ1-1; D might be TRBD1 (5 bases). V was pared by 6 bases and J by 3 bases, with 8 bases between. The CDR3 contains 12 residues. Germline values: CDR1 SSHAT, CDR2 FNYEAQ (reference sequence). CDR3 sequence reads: CASREGYTEAFF. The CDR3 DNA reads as TGTGCCAGCAGGGAGGGGTACACTGAAGCTTTCTTT.

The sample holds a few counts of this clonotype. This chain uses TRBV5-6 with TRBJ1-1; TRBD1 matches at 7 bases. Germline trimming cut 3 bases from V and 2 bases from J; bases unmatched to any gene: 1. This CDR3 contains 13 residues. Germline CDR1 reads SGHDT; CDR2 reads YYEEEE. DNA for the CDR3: TGTGCCAGCAGCTGGGACAGTAACACTGAAGCTTTCTTT. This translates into CASSWDSNTEAFF.

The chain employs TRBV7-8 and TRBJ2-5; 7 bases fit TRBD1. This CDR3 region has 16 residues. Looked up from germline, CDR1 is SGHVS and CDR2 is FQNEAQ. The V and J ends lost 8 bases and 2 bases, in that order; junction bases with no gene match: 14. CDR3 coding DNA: TGTGCCAGCGCAAAATCTTCCGGGACAGCACAAGAGACCCAGTACTTC. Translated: CASAKSSGTAQETQYF.

CDR3: CASSPRLATYEQYF. The CDR3 DNA is TGTGCCAGCAGCCCCAGACTAGCGACTTACGAGCAGTACTTC. The V and J genes are TRBV7-9 and TRBJ2-7, with 8 nucleotides matching TRBD2. In germline, CDR1 is SEHNR, CDR2 FQNEAQ (reference sequence). The trim removed 5 bases at V and 4 bases at J, leaving 7 bases unmatched. CDR3 length: 14 amino acids. The full variable domain, in which reference TRBV7-9 and TRBJ2-7 provide the parts outside the CDR3, is DTGVSQNPRHKITKRGQNVTFRCDPISEHNRLYWYRQTLGQGPEFLTYFQNEAQLEKSRLLSDRFSAERPKGSFSTLEIQRTEQGDSAMYLCASSPRLATYEQYFGPGTRLTVT.

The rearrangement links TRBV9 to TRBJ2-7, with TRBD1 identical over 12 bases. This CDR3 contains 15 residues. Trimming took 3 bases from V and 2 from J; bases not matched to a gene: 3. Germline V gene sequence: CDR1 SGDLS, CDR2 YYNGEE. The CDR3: CASSEGDRGPYEQYF. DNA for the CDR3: TGTGCCAGCAGCGAAGGGGACAGGGGGCCCTACGAGCAGTACTTC.